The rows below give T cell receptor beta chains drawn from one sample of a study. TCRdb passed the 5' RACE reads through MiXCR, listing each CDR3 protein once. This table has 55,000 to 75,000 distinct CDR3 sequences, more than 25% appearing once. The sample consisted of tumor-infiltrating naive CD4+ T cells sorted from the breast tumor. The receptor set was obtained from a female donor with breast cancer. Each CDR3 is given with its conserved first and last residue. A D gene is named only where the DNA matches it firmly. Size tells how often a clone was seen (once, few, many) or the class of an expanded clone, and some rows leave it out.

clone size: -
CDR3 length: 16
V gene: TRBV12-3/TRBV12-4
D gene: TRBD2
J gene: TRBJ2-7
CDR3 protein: CASPLRGRAGVGEQYF
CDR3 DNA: TGTGCCAGCCCTCTAAGAGGGCGAGCGGGAGTTGGCGAGCAGTACTTC

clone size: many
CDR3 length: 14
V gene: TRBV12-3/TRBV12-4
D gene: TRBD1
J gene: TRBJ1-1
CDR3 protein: CASTKGQANTEAFF
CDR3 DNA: TGTGCCAGCACCAAGGGACAGGCGAACACTGAAGCTTTCTTT

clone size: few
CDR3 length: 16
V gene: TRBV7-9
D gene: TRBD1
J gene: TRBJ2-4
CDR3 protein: CASSPTQGAHWNIQYF
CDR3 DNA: TGTGCCAGCAGCCCTACCCAGGGGGCGCATTGGAACATTCAGTACTTC

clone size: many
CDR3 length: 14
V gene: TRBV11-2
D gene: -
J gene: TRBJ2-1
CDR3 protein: CASSPGAAYNEQFF
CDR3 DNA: TGTGCCAGCAGCCCCGGGGCAGCCTACAATGAGCAGTTCTTC

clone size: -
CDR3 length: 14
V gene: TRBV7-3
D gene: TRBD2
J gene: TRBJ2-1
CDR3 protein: CASSLTLTSGEQFF
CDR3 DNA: TGTGCCAGCAGCTTAACACTAACTAGCGGGGAGCAGTTCTTC

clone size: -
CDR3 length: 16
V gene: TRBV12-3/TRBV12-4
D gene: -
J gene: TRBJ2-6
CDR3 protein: CASSLGRRRGANVLTF
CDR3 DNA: TGTGCCAGCAGTTTAGGCCGCCGTAGAGGGGCCAACGTCCTGACTTTC

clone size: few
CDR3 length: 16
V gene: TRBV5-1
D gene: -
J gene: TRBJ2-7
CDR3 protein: CASTSFRTDNSYEQYF
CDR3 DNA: TGCGCCAGCACCTCATTCCGGACAGACAACTCCTACGAGCAGTACTTC

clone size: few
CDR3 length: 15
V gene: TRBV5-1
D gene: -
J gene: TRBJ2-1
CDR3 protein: CASSALSVTYNEQFF
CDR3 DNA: TGCGCCAGCAGCGCTCTTAGCGTGACCTACAATGAGCAGTTCTTC

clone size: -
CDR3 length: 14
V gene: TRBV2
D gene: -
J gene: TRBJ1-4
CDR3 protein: CASSLQGSNEKLFF
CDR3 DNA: TGTGCCAGCAGTTTACAGGGCTCAAATGAAAAACTGTTTTTT

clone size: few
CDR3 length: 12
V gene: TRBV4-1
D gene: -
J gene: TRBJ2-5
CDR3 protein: CASSQESETQYF
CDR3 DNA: TGCGCCAGCAGCCAAGAATCAGAGACCCAGTACTTC

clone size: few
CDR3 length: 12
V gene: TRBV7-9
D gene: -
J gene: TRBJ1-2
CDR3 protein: CASSAGVYGYTF
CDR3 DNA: TGTGCCAGCAGCGCAGGGGTCTATGGCTACACCTTC

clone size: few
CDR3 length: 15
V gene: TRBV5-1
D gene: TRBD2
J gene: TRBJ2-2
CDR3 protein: CASSWTSVVTGELFF
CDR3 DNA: TGCGCCAGCAGCTGGACTAGCGTCGTCACCGGGGAGCTGTTTTTT

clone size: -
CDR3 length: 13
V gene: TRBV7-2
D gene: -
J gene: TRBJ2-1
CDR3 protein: CASSRTSYNEQFF
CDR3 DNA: TGTGCCAGCAGCAGGACCTCCTACAATGAGCAGTTCTTC

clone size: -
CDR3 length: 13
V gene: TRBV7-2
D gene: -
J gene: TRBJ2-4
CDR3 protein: CASSLGSGSIQYF
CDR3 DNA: TGTGCCAGCAGCTTAGGTTCTGGAAGCATTCAGTACTTC

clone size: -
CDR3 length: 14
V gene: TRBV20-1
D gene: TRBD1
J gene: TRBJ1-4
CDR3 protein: CSAEGQGINEKLFF
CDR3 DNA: TGCAGTGCAGAGGGACAGGGGATTAATGAAAAACTGTTTTTT

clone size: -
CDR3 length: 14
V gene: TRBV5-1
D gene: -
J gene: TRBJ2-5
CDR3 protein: CASSLGARAETQYF
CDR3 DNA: TGCGCCAGCAGCTTGGGGGCTAGGGCGGAGACCCAGTACTTC

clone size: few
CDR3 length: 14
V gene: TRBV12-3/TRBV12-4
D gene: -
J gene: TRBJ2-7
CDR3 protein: CASSRGTPGNEQYF
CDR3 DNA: TGTGCCAGCAGCCGCGGGACTCCGGGGAACGAGCAGTACTTC

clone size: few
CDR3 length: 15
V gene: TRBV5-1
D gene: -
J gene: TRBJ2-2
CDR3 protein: CASSTSGQNTGELFF
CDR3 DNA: -

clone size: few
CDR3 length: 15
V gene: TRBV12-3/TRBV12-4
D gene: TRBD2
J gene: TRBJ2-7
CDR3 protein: CASSLSAGGSREQYF
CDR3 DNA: TGTGCCAGCAGTTTATCAGCGGGAGGATCCCGCGAGCAGTACTTC

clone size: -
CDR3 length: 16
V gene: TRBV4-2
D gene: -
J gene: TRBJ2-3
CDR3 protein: CASSQAVAGGLDTQYF
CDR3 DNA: TGTGCCAGCAGCCAAGCGGTGGCTGGGGGCCTAGATACGCAGTATTTT

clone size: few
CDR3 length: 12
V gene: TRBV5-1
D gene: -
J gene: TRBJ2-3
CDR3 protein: CASSGRADTQYF
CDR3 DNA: TGCGCCAGCAGCGGAAGAGCAGATACGCAGTATTTT

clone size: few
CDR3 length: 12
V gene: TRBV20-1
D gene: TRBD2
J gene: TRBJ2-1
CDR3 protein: CSGQGGSDEQFF
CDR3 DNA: TGCAGTGGACAAGGCGGGAGCGATGAGCAGTTCTTC

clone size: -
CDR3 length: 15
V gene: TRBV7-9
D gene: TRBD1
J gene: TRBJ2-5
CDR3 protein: CASSLGGTAKETQYF
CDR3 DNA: TGTGCCAGCAGCTTAGGGGGGACAGCCAAAGAGACCCAGTACTTC

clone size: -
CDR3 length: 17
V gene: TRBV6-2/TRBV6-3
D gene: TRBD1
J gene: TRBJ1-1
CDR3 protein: CASSYPDPETGGREAFF
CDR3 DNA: TGTGCCAGCAGTTACCCCGACCCAGAGACAGGGGGTCGGGAAGCTTTCTTT

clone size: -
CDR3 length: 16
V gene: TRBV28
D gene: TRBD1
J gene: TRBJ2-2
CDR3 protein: CASSPPDRELTGELFF
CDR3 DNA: TGTGCCAGCAGTCCTCCGGACAGGGAGCTGACCGGGGAGCTGTTTTTT

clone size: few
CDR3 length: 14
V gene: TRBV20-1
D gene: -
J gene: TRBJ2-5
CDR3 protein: CSARDRKGWETQYF
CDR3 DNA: TGCAGTGCTAGAGATCGCAAGGGCTGGGAGACCCAGTACTTC

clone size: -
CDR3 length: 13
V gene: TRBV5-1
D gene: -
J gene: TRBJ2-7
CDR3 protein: CASSRGRFYEQYF
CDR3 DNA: TGCGCCAGCAGCCGGGGACGGTTCTACGAGCAGTACTTC

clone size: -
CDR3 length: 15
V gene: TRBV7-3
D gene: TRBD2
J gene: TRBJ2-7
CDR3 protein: CASSLTASGSEEQYF
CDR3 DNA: TGTGCCAGCAGCTTAACTGCTAGCGGGAGTGAGGAGCAGTACTTC

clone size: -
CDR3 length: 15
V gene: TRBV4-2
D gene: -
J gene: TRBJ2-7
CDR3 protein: CASSQDLRSIYEQYF
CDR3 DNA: TGTGCCAGCAGCCAAGATCTGAGGTCTATCTACGAGCAGTACTTC

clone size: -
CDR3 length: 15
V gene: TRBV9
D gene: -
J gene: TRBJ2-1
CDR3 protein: CASRVGLFAYNEQFF
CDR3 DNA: TGTGCCAGCAGAGTAGGACTATTTGCTTACAATGAGCAGTTCTTC

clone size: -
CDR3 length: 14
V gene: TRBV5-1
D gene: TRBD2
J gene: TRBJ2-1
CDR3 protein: CASSHREAGNEQFF
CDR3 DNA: TGCGCCAGCAGCCACCGGGAGGCTGGGAATGAGCAGTTCTTC

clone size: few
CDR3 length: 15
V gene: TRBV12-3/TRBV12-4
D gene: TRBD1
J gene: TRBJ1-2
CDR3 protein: CASSPSGQDNYGYTF
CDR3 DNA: TGTGCCAGCAGTCCTTCTGGACAGGATAACTATGGCTACACCTTC

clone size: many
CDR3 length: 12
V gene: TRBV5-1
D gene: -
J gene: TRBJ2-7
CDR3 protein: CASMGDSYEQYF
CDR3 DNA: TGCGCCAGCATGGGGGACTCCTACGAGCAGTACTTC

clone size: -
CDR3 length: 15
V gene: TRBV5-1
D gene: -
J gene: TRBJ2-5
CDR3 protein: CASSLSYGKQETQYF
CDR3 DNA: TGCGCCAGCAGCTTGTCATATGGGAAACAAGAGACCCAGTACTTC

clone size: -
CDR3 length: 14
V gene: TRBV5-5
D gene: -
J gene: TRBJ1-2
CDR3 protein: CASSSSASNYGYTF
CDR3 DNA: TGTGCCAGCAGCTCATCGGCATCAAACTATGGCTACACCTTC

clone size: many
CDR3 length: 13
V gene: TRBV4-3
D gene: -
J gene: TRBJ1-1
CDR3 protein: CASSQSGGTEAFF
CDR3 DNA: TGCGCCAGCAGCCAGTCGGGGGGCACTGAAGCTTTCTTT

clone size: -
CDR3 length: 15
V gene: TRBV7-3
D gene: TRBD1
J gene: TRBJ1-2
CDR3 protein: CASSSGTGRGYGYTF
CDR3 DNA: TGTGCCAGCAGCTCCGGGACAGGACGAGGCTATGGCTACACCTTC

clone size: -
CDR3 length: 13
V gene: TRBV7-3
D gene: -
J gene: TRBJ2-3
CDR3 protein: CASSPTPTDTQYF
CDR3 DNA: TGTGCCAGCAGCCCGACCCCCACAGATACGCAGTATTTT

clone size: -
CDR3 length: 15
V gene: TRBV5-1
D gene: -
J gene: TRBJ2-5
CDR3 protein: CAGSLNGGLQETQYF
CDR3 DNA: TGCGCCGGCAGCTTGAACGGGGGACTCCAAGAGACCCAGTACTTC

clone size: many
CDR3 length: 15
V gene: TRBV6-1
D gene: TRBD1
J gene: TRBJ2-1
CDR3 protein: CASSVDRVSYNEQFF
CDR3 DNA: TGTGCCAGCAGTGTCGACAGGGTCTCCTACAATGAGCAGTTCTTC

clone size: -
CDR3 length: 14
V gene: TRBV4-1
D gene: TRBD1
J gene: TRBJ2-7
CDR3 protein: CASSQTQGANEQYF
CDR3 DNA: TGCGCCAGCAGCCAGACTCAGGGGGCCAACGAGCAGTACTTC

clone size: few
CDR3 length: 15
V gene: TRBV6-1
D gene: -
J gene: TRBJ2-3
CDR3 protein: CASSLTGFGTDTQYF
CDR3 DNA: TGTGCCAGCAGCCTAACAGGTTTCGGCACAGATACGCAGTATTTT

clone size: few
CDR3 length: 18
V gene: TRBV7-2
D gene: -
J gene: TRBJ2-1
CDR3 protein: CASSFRGAAETLYNEQFF
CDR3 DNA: TGTGCCAGCAGCTTCCGAGGGGCGGCTGAAACCTTATACAATGAGCAGTTCTTC

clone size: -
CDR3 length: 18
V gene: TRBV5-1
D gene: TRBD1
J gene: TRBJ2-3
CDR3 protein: CASSIGQGARAGTDTQYF
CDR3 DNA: TGCGCCAGCAGCATAGGACAGGGAGCCAGGGCTGGCACAGATACGCAGTATTTT

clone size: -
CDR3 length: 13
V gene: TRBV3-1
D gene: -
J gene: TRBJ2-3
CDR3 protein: CASSQESADAQYF
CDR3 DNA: TGTGCCAGCAGCCAAGAGAGCGCAGATGCGCAGTATTTT

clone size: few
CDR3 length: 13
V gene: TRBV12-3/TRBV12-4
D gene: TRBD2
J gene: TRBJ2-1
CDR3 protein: CASSQAGTKEQFF
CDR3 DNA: TGTGCCAGCAGTCAAGCCGGGACTAAAGAGCAGTTCTTC